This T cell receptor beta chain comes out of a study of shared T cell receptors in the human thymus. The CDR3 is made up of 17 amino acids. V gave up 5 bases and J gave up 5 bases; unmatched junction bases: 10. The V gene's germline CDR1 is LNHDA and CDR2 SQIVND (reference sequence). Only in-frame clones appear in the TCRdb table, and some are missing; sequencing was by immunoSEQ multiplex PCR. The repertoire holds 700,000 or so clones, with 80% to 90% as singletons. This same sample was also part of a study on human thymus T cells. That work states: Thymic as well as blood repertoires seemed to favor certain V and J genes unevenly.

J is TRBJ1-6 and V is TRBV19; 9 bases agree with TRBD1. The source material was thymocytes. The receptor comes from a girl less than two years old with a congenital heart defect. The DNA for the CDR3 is TGTGCCAGTAGTTCCGACACTCGACAGGGGGATAATTCACCCCTCCACTTT. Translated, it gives CASSSDTRQGDNSPLHF.